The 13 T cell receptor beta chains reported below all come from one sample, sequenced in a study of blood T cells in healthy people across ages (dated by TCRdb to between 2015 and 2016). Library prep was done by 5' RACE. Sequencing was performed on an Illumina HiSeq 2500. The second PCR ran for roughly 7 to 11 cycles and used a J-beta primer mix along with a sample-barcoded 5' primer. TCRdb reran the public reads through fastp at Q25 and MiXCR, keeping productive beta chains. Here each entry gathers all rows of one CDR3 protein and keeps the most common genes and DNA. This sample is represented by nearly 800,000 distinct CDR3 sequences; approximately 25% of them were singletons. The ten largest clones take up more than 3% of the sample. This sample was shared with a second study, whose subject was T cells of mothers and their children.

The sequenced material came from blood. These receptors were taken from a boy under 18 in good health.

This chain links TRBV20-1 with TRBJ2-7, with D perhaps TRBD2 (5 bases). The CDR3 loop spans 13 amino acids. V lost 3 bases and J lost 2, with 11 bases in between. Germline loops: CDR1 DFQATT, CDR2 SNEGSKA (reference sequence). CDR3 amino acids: CSARMTTPYEQYF. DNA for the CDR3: TGCAGTGCTAGGATGACTACCCCCTACGAGCAGTACTTC.

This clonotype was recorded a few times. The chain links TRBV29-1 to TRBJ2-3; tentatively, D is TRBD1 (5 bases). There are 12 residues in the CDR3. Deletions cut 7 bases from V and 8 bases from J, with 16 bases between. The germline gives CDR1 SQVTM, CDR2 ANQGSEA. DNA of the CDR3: TGCAGCGACGCAGGCCAGGGCGGTACGCAGTATTTT. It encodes CSDAGQGGTQYF.

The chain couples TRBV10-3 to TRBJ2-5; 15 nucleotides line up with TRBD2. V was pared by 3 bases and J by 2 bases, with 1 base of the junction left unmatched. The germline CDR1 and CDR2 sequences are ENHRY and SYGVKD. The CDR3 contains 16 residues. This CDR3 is CAISDGLAGGQETQYF. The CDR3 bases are TGTGCCATCAGTGATGGACTAGCGGGAGGGCAAGAGACCCAGTACTTC.

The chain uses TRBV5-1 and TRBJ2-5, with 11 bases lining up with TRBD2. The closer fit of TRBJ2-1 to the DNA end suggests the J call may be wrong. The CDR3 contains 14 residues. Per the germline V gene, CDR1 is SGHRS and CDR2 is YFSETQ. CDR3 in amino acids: CASSQTSGANEQFF. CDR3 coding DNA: TGCGCCAGCAGCCAGACTAGCGGGGCCAATGAGCAGTTCTTC.

The CDR3 nucleotides read TGTGCCAGCAGCTTGGCGTGGGGGGTGCAGTTCTTC. Translation gives CASSLAWGVQFF. V is TRBV5-6 and J is TRBJ2-1; D perhaps matches TRBD2 (6 bases). Trimming removed 0 bases at V and 12 bases at J, with 10 bases between. Germline V gene data show CDR1 as SGHDT and CDR2 as YYEEEE. The CDR3 spans 12 residues.

The CDR3 reads CSAIPLGFHEQYF. The CDR3, as DNA: TGCAGTGCTATTCCTCTGGGGTTCCACGAGCAGTACTTC. The rearrangement joins TRBV20-1 to TRBJ2-5; D uncertain. Gene TRBJ2-7 matches the end of the DNA better, so the J call may be wrong. The CDR3 is made up of 13 amino acids. Germline V gene sequence: CDR1 DFQATT, CDR2 SNEGSKA (reference sequence).

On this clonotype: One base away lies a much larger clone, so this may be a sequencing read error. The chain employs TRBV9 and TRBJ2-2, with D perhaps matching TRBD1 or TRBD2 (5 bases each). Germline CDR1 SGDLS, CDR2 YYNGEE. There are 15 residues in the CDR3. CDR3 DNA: TGTGTCAGCAGCGTAGACGGGACCGAGAACGGGGAGCTGTTTTTT. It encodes CVSSVDGTENGELFF.

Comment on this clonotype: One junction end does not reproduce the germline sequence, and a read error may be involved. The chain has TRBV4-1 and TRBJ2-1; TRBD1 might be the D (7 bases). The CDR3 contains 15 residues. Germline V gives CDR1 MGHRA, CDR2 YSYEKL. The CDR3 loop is CASSPGRGGLDEQSF. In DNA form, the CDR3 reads TGCGCCAGCAGCCCCGGGAGAGGGGGCTTGGACGAGCAGTCCTTC.

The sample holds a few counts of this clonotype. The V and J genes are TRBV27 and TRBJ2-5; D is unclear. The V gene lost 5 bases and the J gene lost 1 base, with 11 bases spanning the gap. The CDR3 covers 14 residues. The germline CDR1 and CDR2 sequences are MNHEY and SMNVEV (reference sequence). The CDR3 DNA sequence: TGTGCCAGCAGTGTCAACTGGGTCCAAGAGACCCAGTACTTC. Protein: CASSVNWVQETQYF.

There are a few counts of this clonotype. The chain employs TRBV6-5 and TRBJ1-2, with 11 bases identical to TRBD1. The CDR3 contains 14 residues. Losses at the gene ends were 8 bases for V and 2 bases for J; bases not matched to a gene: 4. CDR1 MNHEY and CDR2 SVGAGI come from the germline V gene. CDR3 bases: TGTGCCAGCGCAAGGACAGGGGGCAACTATGGCTACACCTTC. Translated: CASARTGGNYGYTF.

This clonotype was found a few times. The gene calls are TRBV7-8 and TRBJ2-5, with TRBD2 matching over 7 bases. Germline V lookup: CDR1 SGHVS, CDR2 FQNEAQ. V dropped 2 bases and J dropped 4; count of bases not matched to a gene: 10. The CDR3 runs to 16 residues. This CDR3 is CASSLRRELSGETQYF. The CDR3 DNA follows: TGTGCCAGCAGCTTACGGCGGGAGCTTAGCGGAGAGACCCAGTACTTC.

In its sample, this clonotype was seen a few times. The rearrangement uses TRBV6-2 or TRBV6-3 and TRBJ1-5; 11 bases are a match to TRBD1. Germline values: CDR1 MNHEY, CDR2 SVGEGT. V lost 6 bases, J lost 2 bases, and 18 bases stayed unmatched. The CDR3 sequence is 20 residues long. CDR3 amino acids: CASSQDSWTGGSWGNQPQHF. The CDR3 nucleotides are TGTGCCAGCAGCCAGGATTCGTGGACAGGGGGCTCTTGGGGCAATCAGCCCCAGCATTTT.

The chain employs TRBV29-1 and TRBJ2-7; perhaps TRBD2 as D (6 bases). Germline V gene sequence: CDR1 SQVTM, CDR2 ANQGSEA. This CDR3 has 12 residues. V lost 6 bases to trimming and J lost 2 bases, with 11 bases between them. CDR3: CSVGTFAYEQYF. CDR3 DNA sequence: TGCAGCGTCGGGACTTTTGCCTACGAGCAGTACTTC.